The clone carrying this TCR beta chain was counted at least ten times. Profiled with immunoSEQ multiplex PCR; TCRdb holds only in-frame clones, not every one. The sample lists fewer than 350,000 clones, around 90% occurring once. The ends were cut back, 6 bases at V and 0 bases at J, with 15 bases in the middle. Germline lookup yields CDR1 MNHGY and CDR2 SAAAGT. The CDR3 is 15 amino acids. This specimen comes from a study of blood T cell repertoires in COVID-19. Cohort placement rested on clinical history that participants reported themselves. Each recovered donor of Cohort 3 presented with two negative PCRs, clearance, or symptom resolution.

The source of this sequence is a woman aged 40 to 50 who had recovered from COVID-19. The sequenced material came from PBMCs or T cells enriched from blood (not recorded which). The chain combines TRBV6-8 with TRBJ2-7; D is perhaps TRBD1 (6 bases). Here the CDR3 reads CASRRQDGLSYEQYF. CDR3 DNA: TGTGCCAGCAGGAGACAGGACGGTCTCTCCTACGAGCAGTACTTC.